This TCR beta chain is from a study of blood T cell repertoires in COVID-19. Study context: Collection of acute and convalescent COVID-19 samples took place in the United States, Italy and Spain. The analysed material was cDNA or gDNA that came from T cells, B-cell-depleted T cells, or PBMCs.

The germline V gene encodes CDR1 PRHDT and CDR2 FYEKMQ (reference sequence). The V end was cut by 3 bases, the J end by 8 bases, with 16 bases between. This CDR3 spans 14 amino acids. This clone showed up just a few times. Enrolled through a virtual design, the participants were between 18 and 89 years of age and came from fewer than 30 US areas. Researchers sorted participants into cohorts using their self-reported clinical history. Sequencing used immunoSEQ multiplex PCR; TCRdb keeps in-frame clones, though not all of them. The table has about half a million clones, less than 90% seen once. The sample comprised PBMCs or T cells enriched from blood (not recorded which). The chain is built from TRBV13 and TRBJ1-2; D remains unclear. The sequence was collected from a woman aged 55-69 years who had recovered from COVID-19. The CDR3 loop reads CASSLAWIGEGYTF. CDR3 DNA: TGTGCCAGCAGCTTGGCTTGGATCGGAGAAGGCTACACCTTC.